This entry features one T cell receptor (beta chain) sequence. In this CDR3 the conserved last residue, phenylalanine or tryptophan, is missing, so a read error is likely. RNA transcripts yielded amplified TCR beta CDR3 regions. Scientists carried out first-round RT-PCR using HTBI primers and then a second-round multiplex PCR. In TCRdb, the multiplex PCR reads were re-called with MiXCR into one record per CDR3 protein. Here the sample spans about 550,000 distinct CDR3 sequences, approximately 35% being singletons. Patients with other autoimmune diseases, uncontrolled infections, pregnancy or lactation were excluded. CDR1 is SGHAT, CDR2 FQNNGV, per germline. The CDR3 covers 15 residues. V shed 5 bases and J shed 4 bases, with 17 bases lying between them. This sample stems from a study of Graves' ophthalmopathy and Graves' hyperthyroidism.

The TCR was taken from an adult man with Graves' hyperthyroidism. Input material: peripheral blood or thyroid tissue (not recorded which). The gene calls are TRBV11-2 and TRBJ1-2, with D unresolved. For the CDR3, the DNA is TGTGCCAGCAGCATACAGACTCGTCTGGGCTATGGCTACACCTCC. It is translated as CASSIQTRLGYGYTS.